Listed here are 6 T cell receptor beta chains from one sample, sequenced in a study of T cell repertoires in cytomegalovirus infection. Which antigens these TCRs recognize remains unknown. TCRdb re-analysed the reads in MiXCR, keeping a single row per CDR3 protein. The repertoire includes about 60,000 distinct CDR3 sequences, around 20% of them detected once, and 55% to 65% sits in the top ten. This sample comprised CD8+ T cells from cultured PBMCs, obtained from culture after CMV antigen stimulation. Receptor source: a human donor in good health (CMV status not recorded). Some clones in this sample may be carry-over from other donors' samples.

This clonotype occurred many times. The V gene is TRBV4-1, the J gene TRBJ1-2; 8 bases align to TRBD1. Germline CDR1 reads MGHRA; CDR2 reads YSYEKL. The CDR3 has 13 amino acids. The junction had 5 bases not matched to a gene; V was cut back by 4 bases and J by 7 bases. CDR3 in amino acids: CASSLSGGTGYTF. The DNA of the CDR3 is TGCGCCAGCAGCCTCTCAGGGGGCACTGGCTACACCTTC.

This clonotype showed up just a few times. The genes are TRBV7-9 and TRBJ2-1, with D maybe TRBD2 (5 bases). Trimming shortened V by 9 bases and J by 6 bases, and 15 bases separated the two germline ends. From germline, CDR1 is SEHNR and CDR2 FQNEAQ (reference sequence). This CDR3 comprises 13 residues. The chain's CDR3 is CASIVSVGNEQFF. The CDR3 DNA reads TGTGCCAGTATAGTTAGCGTCGGCAATGAGCAGTTCTTC.

In its sample, this clonotype was seen a few times. The chain uses TRBV7-3 and TRBJ1-1; D not resolved. Germline V gene data show CDR1 as SGHTA and CDR2 as FQGTGA. The CDR3 contains 17 residues. V dropped 4 bases and J dropped 3 bases, with 21 bases sitting between them. CDR3 region: CASSSDPSGRPHTEAFF. In DNA form, the CDR3 reads TGTGCCAGCAGCTCAGACCCCTCGGGCCGCCCGCACACTGAAGCTTTCTTT.

The rearrangement links TRBV6-2 or TRBV6-3 to TRBJ2-3, with D maybe TRBD2 (5 bases). Germline V gene lookup returns CDR1 MNHEY and CDR2 SVGEGT. The CDR3 loop spans 15 amino acids. The V end was cut by 3 bases, the J end by 3 bases, with 13 bases between. The CDR3 nucleotides are TGTGCCAGCAGTTATAGGACCAGCGGAACAGATACGCAGTATTTT. This codes for CASSYRTSGTDTQYF.

The chain uses TRBV4-1 and TRBJ2-7, with TRBD2 identical over 10 bases. The trim removed 0 bases at V and 2 bases at J, leaving 7 bases unmatched. The CDR3 sequence is 17 residues long. Germline CDR1 reads MGHRA; CDR2 reads YSYEKL. CDR3 sequence reads: CASSQDRQLAGPYEQYF. CDR3 nucleotides: TGCGCCAGCAGCCAAGATCGTCAACTAGCGGGACCCTACGAGCAGTACTTC.

The chain recombines TRBV7-3 with TRBJ2-2, with D unclear. Germline values: CDR1 SGHTA, CDR2 FQGTGA. This CDR3 has 13 amino acids. V was pared by 6 bases and J by 4 bases, with 9 bases between. As DNA, the CDR3 is TGTGCCAGCAGATTGTCTGCCACCGGGGAGCTGTTTTTT. As protein: CASRLSATGELFF.